These 14 T cell receptor beta chains share one sample of origin, sequenced in a study of metastatic and nonmetastatic thyroid tumors. Treatment of any kind had been given to no patient before thyroid surgery. Using MiXCR, TCRdb re-called clones from the PCR reads. The repertoire includes some 25,000 clones, approximately 20% of them detected once, and just over 7.5% sits in the top ten. The sample was blood. Source of these receptors: a female donor with papillary thyroid cancer or a benign thyroid nodule (not recorded which). Some clones in this sample may be carry-over from other donors' samples.

As regards this clone: A much larger clone differs from this one at a single base, so this may be a read error. Likely a read error: the CDR3 ends without its conserved phenylalanine or tryptophan. Because the CDR3's place on the DNA is in doubt, the DNA is left out and the CDR3 is given as listed by TCRdb. The chain joins TRBV2 to TRBJ2-3; TRBD1 is taken as the D call from the table, unchecked against the DNA. In germline, CDR1 is SNHLY, CDR2 FYNNEI. The CDR3 has 13 residues if both end residues are counted. The CDR3 is CASSRGGSDTQCS.

The rearrangement joins TRBV12-3 or TRBV12-4 to TRBJ2-7, with a weak D call TRBD1 (6 bases). The CDR3 totals 15 residues. With 5 bases removed from V and 5 bases from J, the gap between germline ends came to 19 bases. This chain's CDR3 is CASSTNWGPPDEQYF. The CDR3 nucleotides read TGTGCCAGCAGTACCAACTGGGGGCCGCCCGACGAGCAGTACTTC.

The sample holds many counts of this clone. V gene TRBV10-2 combines with J gene TRBJ1-1; D unresolved. Trimming took 6 bases from V and 2 from J, leaving 7 bases between them. Germline CDR1 is WSHSY and CDR2 is SAAADI. The CDR3 extends over 12 amino acids. CDR3 bases: TGCGCCAGCAGGGGCACCAACACTGAAGCTTTCTTT. Its translation: CASRGTNTEAFF.

This clone was recorded many times. The V call is TRBV3-1, the J call TRBJ1-3, with D unresolved. V was trimmed by 5 bases and J by 4 bases, leaving 15 bases between them. This CDR3 contains 15 residues. CDR1 and CDR2 (germline): LGHDT, YNNKEL (reference sequence). CDR3 region: CASSKGKGAGNTIYF. The DNA of the CDR3 is TGTGCCAGCAGCAAAGGCAAGGGAGCCGGAAACACCATATATTTT.

This clone was observed a handful of times. V and J are TRBV19 and TRBJ2-3; 8 nucleotides agree with TRBD2. This CDR3 comprises 14 residues. The V gene's germline CDR1 is LNHDA and CDR2 SQIVND (reference sequence). Losses at the gene ends were 7 bases for V and 5 bases for J; bases not matched to a gene: 8. DNA of the CDR3: TGTGCCAGTAAAGACGGGGGGGTCGTAGATACGCAGTATTTT. The encoded protein is CASKDGGVVDTQYF. The whole variable domain, remainder taken from reference TRBV19 and TRBJ2-3, is DGGITQSPKYLFRKEGQNVTLSCEQNLNHDAMYWYRQDPGQGLRLIYYSQIVNDFQKGDIAEGYSVSREKKESFPLTVTSAQKNPTAFYLCASKDGGVVDTQYFGPGTRLTVL.

This clone was seen only a few times. The chain recombines TRBV6-2 or TRBV6-3 with TRBJ2-3, with 9 bases fitting TRBD2. This CDR3 region has 15 residues. J was trimmed by 6 bases and V by 7 bases; bases with no gene match: 11. Germline CDR1 MNHEY, CDR2 SVGEGT. CDR3 protein: CASIQTSGMFDTQYF. As DNA, the CDR3 is TGTGCCAGCATCCAGACTAGCGGTATGTTCGATACGCAGTATTTT.

In its sample, this clone was seen many times. V gene TRBV10-3 combines with J gene TRBJ2-5; 7 bases map to TRBD1. J lost 1 base, V lost 3 bases, and 5 bases had no gene match. Germline lookup yields CDR1 ENHRY and CDR2 SYGVKD. This CDR3 spans 15 amino acids. This CDR3 reads CAISDSTGAQETQYF. The CDR3 DNA reads TGTGCCATCAGTGATTCCACAGGGGCCCAAGAGACCCAGTACTTC.

This clone was recorded many times. The chain has TRBV7-8 and TRBJ1-2; 9 nucleotides match TRBD1. V shed 5 bases, J shed 0 bases, and the junction held 4 bases outside the gene matches. This CDR3 contains 15 residues. The germline V gene has CDR1 SGHVS and CDR2 FQNEAQ. The CDR3 DNA follows: TGTGCCAGCAGCCCTGGGACAGGGTCTAACTATGGCTACACCTTC. Residues: CASSPGTGSNYGYTF.

The sample holds many counts of this clone. The chain is built from TRBV7-9 and TRBJ2-7; D is perhaps TRBD2 (7 bases). The CDR3 loop spans 15 amino acids. Per the germline V gene, CDR1 is SEHNR and CDR2 is FQNEAQ (reference sequence). Trimming took off 5 bases at V and 3 bases at J, with 17 bases between the two ends. This chain's CDR3 is CASSPRRGGYYEQYF. CDR3 nucleotide sequence: TGTGCCAGCAGCCCGAGGAGGGGGGGGTACTACGAGCAGTACTTC.

A few counts support this clone. One end of the junction varies from germline; a read error may be responsible. The rearrangement links TRBV6-1 to TRBJ1-1, with 7 nucleotides matching TRBD1. This CDR3 has 12 amino acids. Germline CDR1 MNHNS, CDR2 SASEGT. The CDR3 loop is CTSSGTVEGAFF. CDR3 in DNA: TGTACCAGCAGTGGGACAGTAGAGGGAGCTTTCTTT.

This clone was found a few times. The chain joins TRBV6-1 to TRBJ2-7; tentative D call: TRBD1 (6 bases). The CDR3 sequence is 14 residues long. Germline CDR1 reads MNHNS; CDR2 reads SASEGT. Trimming left V 6 bases short and J 5 bases short, with 17 bases between. This chain's CDR3 is CASSHHRVLNEQYF. CDR3 bases: TGTGCCAGCAGCCATCACAGGGTCCTGAACGAGCAGTACTTC.

At least ten counts were recorded for this clone. CDR3 bases: TGTGCCAGCAGTGGCTCGGGGGTCAGATACACCTTC. This sequence encodes CASSGSGVRYTF. The genes are TRBV6-4 and TRBJ1-2; the D gene is possibly TRBD1 (5 bases). Trimming stripped 4 bases from V and 11 bases from J, with 14 bases between. This CDR3 is 12 amino acids long. CDR1 and CDR2 (germline): MRHNA, SNTAGT.

The sample holds a few counts of this clone. The DNA for the CDR3 is TGTGCCAGTATATCGGGACAGGGTTACAATGAGCAGTTCTTC. It specifies CASISGQGYNEQFF. The chain links TRBV19 to TRBJ2-1, with 9 positions matching TRBD1. Trimming took 7 bases from V and 4 from J; bases not matched to a gene: 5. This CDR3 has 14 residues. Germline CDR1 is LNHDA and CDR2 is SQIVND (reference sequence).

Ten or more counts support this clone. V and J are TRBV29-1 and TRBJ1-3; D call uncertain. The CDR3 runs to 14 residues. Germline values: CDR1 SQVTM, CDR2 ANQGSEA. Trimming took 4 bases from V and 0 from J, leaving 10 bases between them. CDR3 nucleotides: TGCAGCGTTGGGGGTCCTAACTCTGGAAACACCATATATTTT. Amino acids: CSVGGPNSGNTIYF. The full variable domain, with the rest looked up from reference TRBV29-1 and TRBJ1-3, is SAVISQKPSRDICQRGTSLTIQCQVDSQVTMMFWYRQQPGQSLTLIATANQGSEATYESGFVIDKFPISRPNLTFSTLTVSNMSPEDSSIYLCSVGGPNSGNTIYFGEGSWLTVV.